This paragraph reports one TCR beta chain. The assay was immunoSEQ multiplex PCR, and TCRdb's table has in-frame clones only and misses some. This sample yields some 230,000 clones, of which about 83% are seen a single time; roughly 7% belongs to the top ten. This sample is part of a study of blood T cell repertoires in COVID-19. The sequencing sample was made of peripheral blood. The receptor's source is a woman aged 50 to 60 with acute or convalescent COVID-19.

CDR3 sequence: CASSKPGATNYGYTF. CDR3 coding DNA: TGTGCCAGCAGTAAACCAGGGGCCACTAACTATGGCTACACCTTC. The chain couples TRBV6-2 or TRBV6-3 to TRBJ1-2, with a weak D call TRBD1 (6 bases). The germline V gene has CDR1 MNHEY and CDR2 SVGEGT. Deletions cut 5 bases from V and 0 bases from J, with 13 bases between. The CDR3 length is 15 residues.